The clone carrying this T cell receptor (beta chain) was seen just once. This entry comes from a study of blood T cell repertoires in COVID-19. Across the study: Acute and convalescent COVID-19 samples came from the United States, Italy and Spain. PBMCs, B-cell-depleted T cells, or T cells provided the cDNA or gDNA that made up the material.

Using immunoSEQ multiplex PCR, the repertoire was profiled, and TCRdb retains in-frame clones only, with some absent. The sample has about 130,000 clones; over 70% are singletons. Germline V lookup: CDR1 ENHRY, CDR2 SYGVKD. This CDR3 comprises 13 residues. Trimming shortened V by 4 bases and J by 6 bases, and 10 bases separated the two germline ends. The sequenced sample consisted of peripheral blood. This chain joins TRBV10-3 and TRBJ1-5; tentatively, D is TRBD1 (5 bases). The TCR originated in a human donor in a cohort sampled during active COVID-19. CDR3 in DNA: TGTGCCATCAGTGGCGGAGGGACTCAGCCCCAGCATTTT. Its translation is CAISGGGTQPQHF.